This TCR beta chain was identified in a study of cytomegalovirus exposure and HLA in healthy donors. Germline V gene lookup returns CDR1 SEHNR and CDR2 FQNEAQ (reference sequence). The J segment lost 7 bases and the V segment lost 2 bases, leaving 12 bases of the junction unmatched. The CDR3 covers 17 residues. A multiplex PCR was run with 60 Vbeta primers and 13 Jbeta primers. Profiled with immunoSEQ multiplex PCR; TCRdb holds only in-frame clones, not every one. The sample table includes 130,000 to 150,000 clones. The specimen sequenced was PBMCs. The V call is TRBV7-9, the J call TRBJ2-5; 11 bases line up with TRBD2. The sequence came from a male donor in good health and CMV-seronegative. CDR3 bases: TGTGCCAGCAGCTTAAGGCGAGGGACTAGCGGCCGCGGGACCCAGTACTTC. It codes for CASSLRRGTSGRGTQYF.